The clone carrying this T cell receptor (beta chain) was seen ten or more times. This CDR3 contains 11 residues. V gave up 5 bases and J gave up 1 base, with 5 bases separating them. Germline V CDR1 and CDR2: SQVTM, ANQGSEA. Specified time point: pre-sensitization, week 0. The treatment denotes: therapeutic diphenylcyclopropenone sensitization with weekly scalp DPC. TCRdb redid the calling of the RACE reads with MiXCR, one entry per CDR3 protein. Of about 110,000 distinct CDR3 sequences detected, around 10% appear once; the ten largest clones hold 1.6%. The sample comes from a study of human T cells and chemical hapten exposure.

The sequence was collected from a woman between 45 and 60 years old with alopecia areata. Some clones in this sample may be carry-over from other donors' samples. This sample comprised whole blood, obtained in connection with sensitization to the hapten diphenylcyclopropenone (DPC). This chain links TRBV29-1 with TRBJ1-1, with D uncertain. In nucleotides, the CDR3 is TGCAGCGTTCAGAGGAACACTGAAGCTTTCTTT. It codes for CSVQRNTEAFF.